This T cell receptor (beta chain) came from a study of shared clonotypes between healthy human individuals. With unsorted samples, genomic DNA was obtained from 90 million to 95 million PBMCs. CDR1 is LGHNA, CDR2 YSLEER, per germline. The CDR3 contains 13 residues. The germline V and J ends were trimmed by 1 base and 2 bases, with 5 bases remaining between them. It was across several immunoSEQ plates that each subset's genomic DNA was evenly split. Method: immunoSEQ multiplex PCR; TCRdb's copy keeps in-frame clones and lacks some. The data hold about half a million clones, with 70% to 80% observed a single time.

The gene calls are TRBV4-3 and TRBJ1-2; maybe TRBD1 (5 bases). Sequencing was carried out using PBMCs. This receptor was obtained from a woman aged 40-49 years in good health. Some clones in this sample may be carry-over from other donors' samples. The CDR3 region has the DNA TGCGCCAGCAGCCAAGGGGGGAACTATGGCTACACCTTC. It codes for CASSQGGNYGYTF.